This T cell receptor (beta chain) was sequenced in a study of vaccination and CD4 T cells after COVID-19. Germline assignment: CDR1 MGHRA and CDR2 YSYEKL. V was shortened by 2 bases and J by 4 bases, with 8 bases between the two germline ends. There are 13 residues in the CDR3. Treatment: approximately nine-day PBMC culture with coronavirus spike peptide pools or control peptides (ViraFEST assay). Cultures used around 2 million PBMCs per well, approximately 9.2 IU/ml IL-2 and about 10 ug/ml peptides. This clonotype has just one count. Its antigen is not known. Sequencing of DNA taken from cultured CD4+ T cells relied on the Oncomine TCR Beta short-read assay. In TCRdb, the PCR reads were re-called with MiXCR into one record per CDR3 protein. The sample has about 12,000 distinct CDR3 sequences; about 50% are singletons.

The sample was CD4+ T cells from blood, cultured in vitro. The TCR sequence derives from a human donor who had recovered from COVID-19. The V gene is TRBV4-1, the J gene TRBJ1-1; D is unclear. CDR3 DNA: TGCGCCAGCAGCCAAAATATTCTCACTGAAGCTTTCTTT. Protein sequence: CASSQNILTEAFF.